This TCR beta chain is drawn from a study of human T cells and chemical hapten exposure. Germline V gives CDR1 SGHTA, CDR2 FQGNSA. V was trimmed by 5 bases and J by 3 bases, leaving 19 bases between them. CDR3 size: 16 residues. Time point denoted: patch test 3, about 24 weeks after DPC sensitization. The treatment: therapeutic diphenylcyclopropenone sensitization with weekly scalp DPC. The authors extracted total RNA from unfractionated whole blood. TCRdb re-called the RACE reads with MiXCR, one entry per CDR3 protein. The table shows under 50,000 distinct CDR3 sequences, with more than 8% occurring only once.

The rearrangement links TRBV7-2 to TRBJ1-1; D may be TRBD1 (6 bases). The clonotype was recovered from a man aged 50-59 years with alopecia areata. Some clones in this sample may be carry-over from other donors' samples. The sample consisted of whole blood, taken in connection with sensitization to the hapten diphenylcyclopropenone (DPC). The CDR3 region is CASSPYRVGRDTEAFF. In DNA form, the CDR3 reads TGTGCCAGCAGCCCCTACAGGGTTGGCCGGGACACTGAAGCTTTCTTT.